The source of this T cell receptor beta chain is a study of PD-1 blockade in mismatch repair-deficient tumors. Study-level findings and limits: Tumor-resident clones, often absent from pretreatment blood, expanded after pembrolizumab and then contracted.

Worth noting for this clone: Its antigen is not known.

Only in-frame clones appear in the TCRdb table, and some are missing; sequencing was by immunoSEQ multiplex PCR. The top ten hold 4.5% to 6% of the sample, which has about 68,000 clones, around four fifths seen once. Germline assignment: CDR1 SGHDT and CDR2 YYEEEE. The CDR3 loop spans 16 amino acids. Trimming pared 6 bases from V and 2 bases from J, leaving 19 bases between. The receptor's source is an adult with mismatch repair-deficient cancer. The V gene is TRBV5-6, the J gene TRBJ2-3; D unclear. The source was peripheral blood, collected 2 weeks after starting pembrolizumab. The CDR3, as DNA: TGTGCCAGCAACCGACGCCGACAAGGGTTCACAGATACGCAGTATTTT. It yields the protein CASNRRRQGFTDTQYF.